Following are 10 T cell receptor beta chains from one sample sequenced in a study of blood T cells in healthy people across ages. Alongside a J-beta primer mix, a sample-barcoded 5' primer served in a second PCR lasting about 7 to 11 cycles. A single record per CDR3 protein comes from TCRdb applying MiXCR to the 5' RACE reads. The sample holds 950,000 to 1,200,000 distinct CDR3 sequences; around two fifths are singletons and the top ten take 13%. Specimen: blood. The receptors come from a young man in good health.

This clonotype was seen once. The J gene is TRBJ1-5, the V gene TRBV7-8; D gene uncertain. The V end was cut by 4 bases, the J end by 6 bases, with 10 bases between. The length of the CDR3 is 13 residues. The germline V gene has CDR1 SGHVS and CDR2 FQNEAQ. The CDR3 DNA reads TGTGCCAGCAGCTCCACCCTCACTCAGCCCCAGCATTTT. Its protein product is CASSSTLTQPQHF.

This clonotype appeared once. At one boundary the junction diverges from the germline segment, which might be a read error. The CDR3 spells CSARVEGSFSYNDQFF. In DNA form, the CDR3 reads TGCAGTGCTAGAGTGGAAGGCAGCTTCTCCTACAATGACCAGTTCTTC. The V gene is TRBV20-1, the J gene TRBJ2-1; no clear D gene. Per the germline V gene, CDR1 is DFQATT and CDR2 is SNEGSKA (reference sequence). CDR3 length: 16 residues.

This sequence joins TRBV2 and TRBJ1-5; TRBD1 agrees at 7 bases. The CDR3 is 14 amino acids. V lost 5 bases, J lost 3 bases, and 4 bases stayed unmatched. Germline values: CDR1 SNHLY, CDR2 FYNNEI. CDR3 DNA: TGTGCCAGCAGTTGGGACAGAATCAATCAGCCCCAGCATTTT. It translates to CASSWDRINQPQHF.

The CDR3 is CSARSGTSRGELFF. The CDR3 DNA is TGCAGTGCTAGATCCGGGACCAGCCGAGGGGAGCTGTTTTTT. The rearrangement uses TRBV20-1 and TRBJ2-2; possibly TRBD1 or TRBD2 for D (5 bases each). CDR1 is DFQATT, CDR2 SNEGSKA, per germline (reference sequence). The CDR3 extends over 14 amino acids. Trimming removed 2 bases from V and 8 bases from J, with 15 bases in between.

This clonotype was seen a handful of times. The chain has TRBV7-9 and TRBJ1-2, with 7 nucleotides matching TRBD1. V gave up 5 bases and J gave up 3 bases; unmatched junction bases: 6. The CDR3 consists of 14 residues. Germline CDR1 SEHNR, CDR2 FQNEAQ (reference sequence). The CDR3 region has the DNA TGTGCCAGCAGCAAGGGACAGTTACACTATGGCTACACCTTC. Its translation: CASSKGQLHYGYTF.

The chain links TRBV4-1 to TRBJ1-1; D is perhaps TRBD1 (5 bases). The CDR3 sequence is 13 residues long. Trimming pared 2 bases from V and 8 bases from J, leaving 12 bases between. Germline V gene lookup returns CDR1 MGHRA and CDR2 YSYEKL. The CDR3 loop reads CASSQQTAQEAFF. DNA for the CDR3: TGCGCCAGCAGCCAACAGACAGCCCAGGAAGCTTTCTTT.

This clonotype showed up just a few times. This rearrangement joins TRBV27 to TRBJ1-6; 7 bases agree with TRBD1. Per the germline V gene, CDR1 is MNHEY and CDR2 is SMNVEV (reference sequence). With 3 bases clipped from V and 7 bases from J, the junction kept 12 bases outside the gene matches. This CDR3 region has 17 residues. The CDR3 protein is CASSFSSRGDLNSPLHF. The CDR3 DNA reads as TGTGCCAGCAGTTTCAGTTCCAGGGGGGATCTCAATTCACCCCTCCACTTT.

This clonotype was detected ten times or more. The chain links TRBV4-3 to TRBJ2-1; TRBD1 matches at 7 bases. In germline, CDR1 is LGHNA, CDR2 YSLEER. This CDR3 region has 13 residues. J lost 7 bases, V lost 0 bases, and 0 bases had no gene match. CDR3 bases: TGCGCCAGCAGCCAAGAGACAGGGAATGAGCAGTTCTTC. Translated: CASSQETGNEQFF.

This clonotype turned up a few times. The genes are TRBV3-1 and TRBJ2-4; possibly TRBD1 for D (5 bases). The J call may be faulty, since TRBJ2-7 better matches the DNA end. Germline CDR1 reads LGHDT; CDR2 reads YNNKEL (reference sequence). CDR3 length equals 12 residues. The CDR3 sequence is CASSARVNEQYF. The CDR3 DNA reads as TGTGCCAGCAGCGCCAGGGTGAACGAGCAGTACTTC.

The chain uses TRBV6-5 and TRBJ2-3; TRBD2 might be the D (6 bases). Looked up from germline, CDR1 is MNHEY and CDR2 is SVGAGI. The CDR3 covers 15 residues. V was shortened by 2 bases and J by 4 bases, with 13 bases between the two germline ends. The CDR3 DNA reads as TGTGCCAGCAGTTACGCTCGATCTAGCGCAGATACGCAGTATTTT. Its protein product is CASSYARSSADTQYF.